This is a list of T cell receptor beta chains from one sample in a study of blood T cells in healthy people across ages. TCRdb re-derived calls from the 5' RACE reads in MiXCR, one entry per CDR3 protein. Of roughly 680,000 distinct CDR3 sequences in the sample, 40% to 65% were seen once. Sequencing input: blood. These receptors all come from a woman of 80 years or more in good health. Both conserved end residues are part of each CDR3. A D gene is named only where the DNA matches it firmly. Clone size, where shown, is once, few, many, or a class for clones that have expanded.

size: .; V: TRBV6-1; D: .; J: TRBJ1-1; DNA: TGTGCCAGAGTGGCGGGGAAAGGGGACACTGAAGCTTTCTTT; CDR3: CARVAGKGDTEAFF
size: .; V: TRBV3-1; D: TRBD2; J: TRBJ2-5; DNA: TGTGCCAGCAGCTCACCAGCGGGAGTTTTTGAGACCCAGTACTTC; CDR3: CASSSPAGVFETQYF
size: .; V: TRBV12-3/TRBV12-4; D: .; J: TRBJ2-2; DNA: TGTGCCACCCGGGTCCTCGACACCGGGGAGCTGTTTTTT; CDR3: CATRVLDTGELFF
size: .; V: TRBV5-1; D: .; J: TRBJ2-1; DNA: TGCGCCAGCAGTAGTGGACAGGCGGGATCCTACAATGAGCAGTTCTTC; CDR3: CASSSGQAGSYNEQFF
size: .; V: TRBV7-3; D: TRBD2; J: TRBJ2-2; DNA: TGTGCCAGCAGCTGGGGGGGTTGGAACACCGGGGAGCTGTTTTTT; CDR3: CASSWGGWNTGELFF
size: .; V: TRBV28; D: .; J: TRBJ2-5; DNA: TGTGCCAGCAGTTTGTTGAGTTTGGACAGCCAAGAGACCCAGTACTTC; CDR3: CASSLLSLDSQETQYF
size: many; V: TRBV9; D: .; J: TRBJ2-3; DNA: TGTGCCAGCAGCGTAGCAGATACGCAGTATTTT; CDR3: CASSVADTQYF
size: .; V: TRBV7-3; D: TRBD2; J: TRBJ2-3; DNA: TGTGCCAGCAGCCGGGGGGGTAGCGGGAGTGATACGCAGTATTTT; CDR3: CASSRGGSGSDTQYF
size: many; V: TRBV3-1; D: .; J: TRBJ2-1; DNA: TGTGCCAGCAGCCAAGATCGCAGGGACCCGTTCTTC; CDR3: CASSQDRRDPFF
size: many; V: TRBV20-1; D: TRBD1; J: TRBJ2-3; DNA: TGCAGTGCCCAGATCGGGACAGGGATCACAGATACGCAGTATTTT; CDR3: CSAQIGTGITDTQYF
size: .; V: TRBV27; D: TRBD1; J: TRBJ2-7; DNA: TGTGCCAGCAGTTTAGGGTCGGGACAGGGGTCCTACGAGCAGTACTTC; CDR3: CASSLGSGQGSYEQYF
size: .; V: TRBV7-9; D: .; J: TRBJ1-5; DNA: TGTGCCAGCAGCTTAGAAGGGACATTGAATAGCAATCAGCCCCAGCATTTT; CDR3: CASSLEGTLNSNQPQHF
size: many; V: TRBV12-3/TRBV12-4; D: TRBD2; J: TRBJ2-1; DNA: TGTGCCAGCAGGACTAGCGGGAGGTCCAATGAGCAGTTCTTC; CDR3: CASRTSGRSNEQFF
size: many; V: TRBV5-1; D: .; J: TRBJ2-1; DNA: TGCGCCAGCAGCTCCACCCCGGACAGAAGGTCCTACAATGAGCAGTTCTTC; CDR3: CASSSTPDRRSYNEQFF
size: .; V: TRBV2; D: .; J: TRBJ1-2; DNA: TGTGCCAGCAATTGGGACCTGGAGGGCTACACCTTC; CDR3: CASNWDLEGYTF
size: .; V: TRBV28; D: .; J: TRBJ2-5; DNA: TGTGCCAGCAGTTGGGGACGAGTCGCTGAGACCCAGTACTTC; CDR3: CASSWGRVAETQYF
size: .; V: TRBV20-1; D: .; J: TRBJ2-1; DNA: TGCAGTGCTAGATCGCCCGAAGTTAGCTCCTACAATGAGCAGTTCTTC; CDR3: CSARSPEVSSYNEQFF
size: .; V: TRBV27; D: .; J: TRBJ2-1; DNA: TGTGCCAGCAGTTTCGGAGTGTCTAGCAGGGGGGATGAGCAGTTCTTC; CDR3: CASSFGVSSRGDEQFF
size: many; V: TRBV29-1; D: TRBD2; J: TRBJ2-1; DNA: TGCAGCGTTGGGGGAGGGTGGCGGAATGAGCAGTTCTTC; CDR3: CSVGGGWRNEQFF
size: .; V: TRBV20-1; D: .; J: TRBJ1-1; DNA: TGCAGTGCTAGAGATGGGAGAAGTGAAGCTTTCTTT; CDR3: CSARDGRSEAFF
size: .; V: TRBV20-1; D: .; J: TRBJ1-5; DNA: TGCAGTGCTCGGGGGGCAACGAGTCAGCCCCAGCATTTT; CDR3: CSARGATSQPQHF
size: .; V: TRBV27; D: .; J: TRBJ1-2; DNA: TGTGCCAGCAGTTTATATCATCTCTTAGGGGACTATGGCTACACCTTC; CDR3: CASSLYHLLGDYGYTF
size: many; V: TRBV28; D: TRBD2; J: TRBJ2-3; DNA: TGTGCCAGCAGCACCTGGACTAGCGGGATAACAGATACGCAGTATTTT; CDR3: CASSTWTSGITDTQYF
size: few; V: TRBV29-1; D: TRBD2; J: TRBJ2-1; DNA: TGCAGCGGCCGGGGCGCGGGGGGGCTCTACAATGAGCAGTTCTTC; CDR3: CSGRGAGGLYNEQFF
size: few; V: TRBV2; D: .; J: TRBJ2-1; DNA: TGTGCCAGCAGGCGGGGAGAGACCCAGTTCTTC; CDR3: CASRRGETQFF
size: .; V: TRBV3-1; D: TRBD1; J: TRBJ1-1; DNA: TGTGCCAGCAGCTACAGGGGTGGCACTGAAGCTTTCTTT; CDR3: CASSYRGGTEAFF
size: .; V: TRBV7-7; D: TRBD1; J: TRBJ2-7; DNA: TGTGCCAGCAGCTTAGCGTTGAGACAGGGGATCTACGAGCAGTACTTC; CDR3: CASSLALRQGIYEQYF
size: .; V: TRBV10-3; D: TRBD1; J: TRBJ1-4; DNA: TGTGCCATCAGTACGGGGGGACAGGGAAATGAAAAACTGTTTTTT; CDR3: CAISTGGQGNEKLFF
size: many; V: TRBV5-1; D: TRBD2; J: TRBJ2-5; DNA: TGCGCCAGCAGCTTAGGACTAGCGAATGAGCAGTACTTC; CDR3: CASSLGLANEQYF
size: .; V: TRBV12-3/TRBV12-4; D: .; J: TRBJ1-2; DNA: TGTGCCAGCAGTTTTAGGCAGATTGGCGGCTACACCTTC; CDR3: CASSFRQIGGYTF
size: few; V: TRBV20-1; D: .; J: TRBJ2-3; DNA: TGCAGTGCTAGTGAAGGGTTGTACACAGATACGCAGTATTTT; CDR3: CSASEGLYTDTQYF
size: .; V: TRBV20-1; D: .; J: TRBJ1-2; DNA: TGCAGAGCTAGACCCACCTATGGGGTAGGCTACACCTTC; CDR3: CRARPTYGVGYTF
size: few; V: TRBV6-6; D: .; J: TRBJ1-1; DNA: TGTGCCAGCAGCCCACCCGACCGGACGAACACTGAAGCTTTCTTT; CDR3: CASSPPDRTNTEAFF
size: .; V: TRBV29-1; D: TRBD1; J: TRBJ1-5; DNA: TGCAACGAGTCGGGGACAGGGGCAAGCAATCAGCCCCAGCATTTT; CDR3: CNESGTGASNQPQHF
size: few; V: TRBV25-1; D: TRBD1; J: TRBJ2-7; DNA: TGTGCCAGCAGTGCCCAGGGGGCCCAGTACTTC; CDR3: CASSAQGAQYF
size: once; V: TRBV20-1; D: .; J: TRBJ1-1; DNA: TGCAGTGCTACCACTGAGCCAGCGGGCCCTGAAGCTTTCTTT; CDR3: CSATTEPAGPEAFF
size: .; V: TRBV20-1; D: TRBD1; J: TRBJ2-5; DNA: TGCAGTGCTAGCCTTAACAGGGGGCGCCGGGAGACCCAGTACTTC; CDR3: CSASLNRGRRETQYF
size: many; V: TRBV7-2; D: .; J: TRBJ2-5; DNA: TGTGCCAGCAGCTTCGGGGCGGGTCCCCAAGAGACCCAGTACTTC; CDR3: CASSFGAGPQETQYF
size: once; V: TRBV9; D: .; J: TRBJ2-1; DNA: TGTGCCAGCAGCGTAAGCGAGAACAATGAGCAGTTCTTC; CDR3: CASSVSENNEQFF
size: many; V: TRBV20-1; D: TRBD2; J: TRBJ2-1; DNA: TGCAGTGCTAGGCCTAGCGGGAGGGATGAGCAGTTCTTC; CDR3: CSARPSGRDEQFF
size: .; V: TRBV6-5; D: .; J: TRBJ2-7; DNA: TGTGCCAGCAGCTACGACGGGTACGAGCAGTACTTC; CDR3: CASSYDGYEQYF
size: .; V: TRBV25-1; D: .; J: TRBJ1-2; DNA: TGTGCCAGCAGTGAATATCCAGGATCCTATGGCTACACCTTC; CDR3: CASSEYPGSYGYTF